This entry concerns a single TCR beta chain. Clones were sequenced by immunoSEQ multiplex PCR, and TCRdb holds only the in-frame ones, with some missing. Here the sample spans roughly 150,000 clones, approximately 91% being singletons. The record originates from a study of blood T cell repertoires in COVID-19. Overall study: From T cells, B-cell-depleted T cells, or PBMCs came the material, which was cDNA or gDNA.

CDR3 length equals 12 residues. Trimming left V 7 bases short and J 6 bases short, with 10 bases between. Germline CDR1 reads MNHEY; CDR2 reads SMNVEV (reference sequence). This TCR was sampled from a man aged 18 to 30 with COVID-19, enrolled during active disease. The chain is built from TRBV27 and TRBJ2-1; D ambiguous. The material sequenced was peripheral blood. This CDR3 is CASTTAGNEQFF. The CDR3 coding sequence is TGTGCCAGCACGACCGCAGGCAATGAGCAGTTCTTC.